A selection of T cell receptor beta chains follows, all from one sample in a study of cytomegalovirus exposure and HLA in healthy donors. Repertoires were generated with immunoSEQ multiplex PCR, while TCRdb's copy carries only in-frame clones and drops some. The sample gives 130,000 or so clones, around four fifths of which show up once; approximately 1.6% is in the top ten. The sequenced material came from PBMCs. The source is a female donor in good health and CMV-seronegative. Each CDR3 is given with its conserved first and last residue. The D gene is left open where the match is weak. Some rows mark clone size as missing; the rest say once, few, many or name a class of expanded clone.

TGTGCCAGCAGTGAAGAAAGAGGAACTGAAGCTTTCTTT | CASSEERGTEAFF | . | TRBJ1-1 | TRBV2 | .
TGTGCCAGTAGTATAGGACTAGCGGAGAGCTCCTACGAGCAGTACTTC | CASSIGLAESSYEQYF | . | TRBJ2-7 | TRBV19 | TRBD2
TGTGCCAGCAGTTTTTGGGGGGATCGTGGCTACACCTTC | CASSFWGDRGYTF | once | TRBJ1-2 | TRBV28 | .
TGTGCCAGCAGCCAGGGACAGGGGTTCTCAACTAATGAAAAACTGTTTTTT | CASSQGQGFSTNEKLFF | . | TRBJ1-4 | TRBV4-2 | TRBD1
TGTGCCAGCAGCTTTCAGTATGATCACACTGAAGCTTTCTTT | CASSFQYDHTEAFF | once | TRBJ1-1 | TRBV5-4 | .
TGTGCCAGCAGGGAGCGGGAGGGCCTCTACGAGCAGTACTTC | CASREREGLYEQYF | . | TRBJ2-7 | TRBV7-8 | TRBD2
TGTGCCAGCAGTGATGCGGGAGGGCCTGGGGATGAGCAGTTCTTC | CASSDAGGPGDEQFF | . | TRBJ2-1 | TRBV28 | TRBD2
TGTGCCAGCAGCTTACGAGGGACTTCGGGAGAGACCCAGTACTTC | CASSLRGTSGETQYF | . | TRBJ2-5 | TRBV6-6 | .
TGTGCCAGTAGTCCTGGACAGGCGAAAATTAATGAAAAACTGTTTTTT | CASSPGQAKINEKLFF | . | TRBJ1-4 | TRBV19 | TRBD1
TGTGCCAGCAGTGAAAGGACACACAACGTCCTGACTTTC | CASSERTHNVLTF | once | TRBJ2-6 | TRBV2 | .
TGTGCCAGCAGCTTAGCGTTTTTACAGAGCCCAAATCAGCCCCAGCATTTT | CASSLAFLQSPNQPQHF | . | TRBJ1-5 | TRBV7-2 | .
TGTGCCAGTAGTATAATGGAGGGTCCGCAGTATTTT | CASSIMEGPQYF | . | TRBJ2-3 | TRBV19 | .
TGCGCCAGCAGCTTGGGTTCAGGGAGGGAGACCCAGTACTTC | CASSLGSGRETQYF | . | TRBJ2-5 | TRBV5-1 | .
TGTGCCAGCAGTTTATATCAGCAGCCCCAGCATTTT | CASSLYQQPQHF | . | TRBJ1-5 | TRBV28 | .
TGCGCCAGCAGCCAAGATGGACAGAACTATGGCTACACCTTC | CASSQDGQNYGYTF | once | TRBJ1-2 | TRBV4-3 | .
TGTGCCAGCAGACTAAGACTAGCGGGAGCGGTCGAGCAGTACTTC | CASRLRLAGAVEQYF | . | TRBJ2-7 | TRBV27 | TRBD2
TGTGCCATCAGTGAGTCTCGGTTTTATGGCTACACCTTC | CAISESRFYGYTF | . | TRBJ1-2 | TRBV10-3 | .
TGTGCCAGCAGCCTATTCGCGGGACAGGTTAATGAAAAACTGTTTTTT | CASSLFAGQVNEKLFF | . | TRBJ1-4 | TRBV28 | TRBD1
TGTGCCAGCAGCTTGGTCCAGGGGTGGGGCACTGAAGCTTTCTTT | CASSLVQGWGTEAFF | . | TRBJ1-1 | TRBV7-8 | .
TGTGCCAGCAGTGGGACTAGCGGGAGCACAGATACGCAGTATTTT | CASSGTSGSTDTQYF | few | TRBJ2-3 | TRBV2 | TRBD2
TGTGCCAGCAGCCCTTCGTCCGGTGATACGCAGTATTTT | CASSPSSGDTQYF | . | TRBJ2-3 | TRBV7-2 | .
TGTGCCAGCAGCAACAACCCAAGCCAAGAGACCCAGTACTTC | CASSNNPSQETQYF | . | TRBJ2-5 | TRBV7-9 | .
TGTGCCAGCAGCTCTCCTTTTGCGGGAGGAGGAAATGAGCAGTTCTTC | CASSSPFAGGGNEQFF | . | TRBJ2-1 | TRBV7-9 | TRBD2
TGTGCCAGCAGCCGCCTCCGGGGGTTCTATGGCTACACCTTC | CASSRLRGFYGYTF | . | TRBJ1-2 | TRBV5-6 | .
TGTGCCAGCAGCTTAGCACAGGGGCAGAGCTATGGCTACACCTTC | CASSLAQGQSYGYTF | . | TRBJ1-2 | TRBV7-2 | TRBD1
TGTGCCAGCAGCTTTAGTGGCGGACTAGCGGGAGGGGCAGATACGCAGTATTTT | CASSFSGGLAGGADTQYF | . | TRBJ2-3 | TRBV7-8 | TRBD2
TGTGCCAGCAGGTCCGGGACTGATAGCAATCAGCTCCAGCATTTT | CASRSGTDSNQLQHF | . | TRBJ1-5 | TRBV7-9 | .
TGTGCCAGCAGCTTGGATCTTTCGAGAGGGAGCGTGTACTTC | CASSLDLSRGSVYF | . | TRBJ2-7 | TRBV5-4 | .
TGTGCCACCTCTGGAGGGACAGGGCACTACAATGAGCAGTTCTTC | CATSGGTGHYNEQFF | once | TRBJ2-1 | TRBV27 | TRBD1
TGTGCCAGCAGGACAGGGGGCTATGGCTACACCTTC | CASRTGGYGYTF | . | TRBJ1-2 | TRBV6-5 | TRBD1
TGTGCCTGGAGTGGGCAGGGAAGTCAGCCCCAGCATTTT | CAWSGQGSQPQHF | . | TRBJ1-5 | TRBV30 | .
TGTGCCAGCAGTTCACAAGGGGTAGATCAGCCCCAGCATTTT | CASSSQGVDQPQHF | . | TRBJ1-5 | TRBV6-5 | .
TGTGCCAGCAGTTCGAGGACAGAGAGAGGAGAAAAACTGTTTTTT | CASSSRTERGEKLFF | few | TRBJ1-4 | TRBV6-6 | .
TGCGCCAGCAGATGGGACTTGAACACTGAAGCTTTCTTT | CASRWDLNTEAFF | . | TRBJ1-1 | TRBV10-2 | .
TGTGCCAGCGGCCAGGGCGCGGGGGGCTCTGGAAACACCATATATTTT | CASGQGAGGSGNTIYF | . | TRBJ1-3 | TRBV11-2 | .
TGTGCCAGCAGTAAAGGACAGGGGAATAAGGGCAATCAGCCCCAGCATTTT | CASSKGQGNKGNQPQHF | . | TRBJ1-5 | TRBV27 | TRBD1
TGTGCCAGCAGCTTAGCAACGGGAGCAGATACGCAGTATTTT | CASSLATGADTQYF | . | TRBJ2-3 | TRBV11-2 | .
TGTGCCAGCAGTAGACTAGCGGGAGATAGTTACGAGCAGTACTTC | CASSRLAGDSYEQYF | . | TRBJ2-7 | TRBV2 | TRBD2
TGCGCCAGCAGTTCGGGACTACCACAAGAGACCCAGTACTTC | CASSSGLPQETQYF | . | TRBJ2-5 | TRBV5-1 | TRBD2
TGTGCCTGGAGTGGTTGGGACAGGATGAACACTGAAGCTTTCTTT | CAWSGWDRMNTEAFF | once | TRBJ1-1 | TRBV30 | TRBD1
TGTGCCTGGAGTGTACGGTGGGGGGGCCACGAGCAGTACTTC | CAWSVRWGGHEQYF | . | TRBJ2-7 | TRBV30 | .
TGTGCCAGCAGTTACTTTCAGGGGGCTCGGTCACCCCTCCACTTT | CASSYFQGARSPLHF | . | TRBJ1-6 | TRBV6-5 | TRBD1
TGTGCCAGCAGTGAATGGGAGGGCGACCCCTACGAGCAGTACTTC | CASSEWEGDPYEQYF | . | TRBJ2-7 | TRBV6-1 | TRBD2
TGTGCCAGCAGCCAACTCTTAGCGGGAGGGCGCTCCTACAATGAGCAGTTCTTC | CASSQLLAGGRSYNEQFF | . | TRBJ2-1 | TRBV4-2 | TRBD2